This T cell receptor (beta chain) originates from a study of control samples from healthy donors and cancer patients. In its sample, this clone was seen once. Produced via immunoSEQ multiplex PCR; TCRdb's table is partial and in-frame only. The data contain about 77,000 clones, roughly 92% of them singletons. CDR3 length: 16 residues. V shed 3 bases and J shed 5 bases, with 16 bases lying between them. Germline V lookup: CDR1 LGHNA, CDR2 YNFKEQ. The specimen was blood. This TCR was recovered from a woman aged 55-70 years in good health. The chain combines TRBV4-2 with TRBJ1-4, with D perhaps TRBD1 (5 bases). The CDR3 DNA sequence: TGTGCCAGCAGCCAGGCAACGGGACGGATAAATGAAAAACTGTTTTTT. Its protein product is CASSQATGRINEKLFF.